Listed here is a single T cell receptor (beta chain). Its antigen is unknown. This specimen comes from a study of spatial heterogeneity in lung cancer. At the level of the study: After resection, follow-up PBMC samples were sequenced when available, at a median of roughly 24 months later. Sequence detection consistently recorded a greater number of beta-chain than alpha-chain sequences.

CDR3 length: 17 amino acids. Germline lookup yields CDR1 SGHTA and CDR2 FQGNSA. The V and J ends lost 5 bases and 0 bases respectively, with 17 bases between them. TCR cDNA molecules each had a unique molecular identifier. TCRdb re-analysed the 5' RACE reads in MiXCR, keeping a single row per CDR3 protein. This sample has more than 95,000 distinct CDR3 sequences, with less than 15% found just once. Stated time point: blood at routine non-recurrence follow-up after resection. Sequencing covered unsorted whole RNA taken from tumor, nontumor lung or frozen PBMC. Study-wide results and limits: Whereas they appeared in blood less at follow-up, ubiquitous expanded tumor TCRs appeared there more at resection.

The sequence came from a male donor with early-stage non-small cell lung cancer. The sample consisted of PBMCs, taken at follow-up. V is TRBV7-2 and J is TRBJ1-3; the D gene is possibly TRBD1 (6 bases). The CDR3, as DNA: TGTGCCAGCAGCCCTTTTGGGGGGCAGAGCTCTGGAAACACCATATATTTT. This gives the protein CASSPFGGQSSGNTIYF.